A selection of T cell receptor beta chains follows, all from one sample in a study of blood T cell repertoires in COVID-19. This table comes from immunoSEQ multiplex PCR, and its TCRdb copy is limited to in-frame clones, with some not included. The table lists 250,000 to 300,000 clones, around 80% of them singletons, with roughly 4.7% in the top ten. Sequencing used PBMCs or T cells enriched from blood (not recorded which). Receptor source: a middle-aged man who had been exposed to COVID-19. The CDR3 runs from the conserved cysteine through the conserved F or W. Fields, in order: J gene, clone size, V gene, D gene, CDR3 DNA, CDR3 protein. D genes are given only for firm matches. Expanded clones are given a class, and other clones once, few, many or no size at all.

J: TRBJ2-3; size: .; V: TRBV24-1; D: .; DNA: TGTGCCACCAGCCCCGGCGGGATCACAGATACGCAGTATTTT; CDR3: CATSPGGITDTQYF
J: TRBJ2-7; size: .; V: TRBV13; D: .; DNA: TGTGCCAGCAGCTTTGGCGGGACGCTAGCCTACGAGCAGTACTTC; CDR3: CASSFGGTLAYEQYF
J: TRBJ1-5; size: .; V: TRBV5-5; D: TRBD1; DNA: TGTGCCAGCAGCTTGGAGCGACAGGGGGCAAACTATGGCAATCAGCCCCAGCATTTT; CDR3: CASSLERQGANYGNQPQHF
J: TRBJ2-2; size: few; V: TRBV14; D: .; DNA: TGTGCCAGCAGCCACCGCCGGCTCAGGGGCGCCGGGGAGCTGTTTTTT; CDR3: CASSHRRLRGAGELFF
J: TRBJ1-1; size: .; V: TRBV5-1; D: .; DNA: TGCGCCAGCAGCGGGGGCGGATTGAACACTGAAGCTTTCTTT; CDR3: CASSGGGLNTEAFF
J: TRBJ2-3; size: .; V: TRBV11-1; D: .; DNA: TGTGCCAGCAGGTCAGGGGGGAGGATCACAGATACGCAGTATTTT; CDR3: CASRSGGRITDTQYF
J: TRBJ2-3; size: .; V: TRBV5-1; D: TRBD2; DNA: TGCGCCAGCAGCTTGGCAGGACTAGCGGGAGTTACAGATACGCAGTATTTT; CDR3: CASSLAGLAGVTDTQYF
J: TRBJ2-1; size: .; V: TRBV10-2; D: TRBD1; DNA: TGCGCCAGCAGTGATACAGGGGCGACCTACAATGAGCAGTTCTTC; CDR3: CASSDTGATYNEQFF
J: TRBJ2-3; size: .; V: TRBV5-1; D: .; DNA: TGCGCCAGCATGGCTGAAAGTAGCACAGATACGCAGTATTTT; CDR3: CASMAESSTDTQYF
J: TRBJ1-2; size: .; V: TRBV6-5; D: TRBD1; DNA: TGTGCCAGCACCAGGGACAGGGGCTATGGCTACACCTTC; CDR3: CASTRDRGYGYTF
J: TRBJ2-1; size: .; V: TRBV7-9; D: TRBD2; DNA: TGTGCCAGCAGCTTACTAGCGGGAACTTACAATGAGCAGTTCTTC; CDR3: CASSLLAGTYNEQFF
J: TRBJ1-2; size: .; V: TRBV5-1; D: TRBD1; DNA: TGCGCCAGCAGGGGACAGGAATTTTATGGCTACACCTTC; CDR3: CASRGQEFYGYTF
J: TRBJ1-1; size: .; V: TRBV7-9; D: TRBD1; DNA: TGTGCCAGCAGCTTCGGACAGGTCAACACTGAAGCTTTCTTT; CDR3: CASSFGQVNTEAFF
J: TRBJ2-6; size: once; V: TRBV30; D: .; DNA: TGTGCCTGGAGCGTTTCTGGGGCCAACGTCCTGACTTTC; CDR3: CAWSVSGANVLTF
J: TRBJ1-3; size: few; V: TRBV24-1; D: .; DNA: TGTGCCACCTCGGACAGAAACTCTGGAAACACCATATATTTT; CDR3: CATSDRNSGNTIYF
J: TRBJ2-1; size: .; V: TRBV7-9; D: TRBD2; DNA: TGTGCCAGCAGCGCACTAGCGGGCGGTAATGAGCAGTTCTTC; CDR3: CASSALAGGNEQFF
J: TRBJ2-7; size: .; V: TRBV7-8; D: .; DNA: TGTGCCAGCAGGGGAACTAGTTTCGGCTCCTACGAGCAGTACTTC; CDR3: CASRGTSFGSYEQYF
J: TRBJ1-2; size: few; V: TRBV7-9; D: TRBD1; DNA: TGTGCCAGCAGCCCCCGACAGGGGGCTAACTATGGCTACACCTTC; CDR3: CASSPRQGANYGYTF
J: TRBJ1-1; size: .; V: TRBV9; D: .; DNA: TGTGCCAGCAGCAAAGATGGAGGGAACACTGAAGTTTTCTTT; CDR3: CASSKDGGNTEVFF
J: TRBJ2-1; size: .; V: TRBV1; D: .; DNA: TGCACCAGCAGCCAACGGGAGAATGAGCAGTTCTTC; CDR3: CTSSQRENEQFF
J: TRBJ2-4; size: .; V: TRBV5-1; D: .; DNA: TGCGCCAGCAGCTTGGACAGAGGGGCCAAAAACATTCAGTACTTC; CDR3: CASSLDRGAKNIQYF
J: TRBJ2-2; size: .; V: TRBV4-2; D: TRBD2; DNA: TGTGCCAGCAGCCATAGCGGGGCGAACACCGGGGAGCTGTTTTTT; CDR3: CASSHSGANTGELFF
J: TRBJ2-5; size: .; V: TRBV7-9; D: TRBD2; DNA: TGTGCCAGCAGCCTCCGACTAGCGGGAGAAGAGACCCAGTACTTC; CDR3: CASSLRLAGEETQYF
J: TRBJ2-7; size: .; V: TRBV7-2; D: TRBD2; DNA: TGTGCCAGCAGCCCTCACTCCCTAGGGACTAGCGGGAGGGGTTACGAGCAGTACTTC; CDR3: CASSPHSLGTSGRGYEQYF
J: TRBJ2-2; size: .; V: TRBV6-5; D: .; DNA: TGTGCCAGCATGCGCCCGAGGCACACCGGGGAGCTGTTTTTT; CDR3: CASMRPRHTGELFF
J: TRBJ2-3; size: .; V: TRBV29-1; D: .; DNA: TGCAGCCCTCTAGGTCTAGATACGCAGTATTTT; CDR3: CSPLGLDTQYF
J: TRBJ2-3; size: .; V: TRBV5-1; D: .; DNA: TGCGCCAGCAGCCTTTTAATAGCGGAGCGCACAGATACGCAGTATTTT; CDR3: CASSLLIAERTDTQYF
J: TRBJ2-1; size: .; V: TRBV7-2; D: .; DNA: TGTGCCAGCAGTTTAGGCCGGGAGAGGGTCTATGAGCAGTTCTTC; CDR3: CASSLGRERVYEQFF
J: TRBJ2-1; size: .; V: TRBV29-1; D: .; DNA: TGCAGCGTAAGGAAATTTAACAGGCACGAAAACTCCTACAATGAGCAGTTCTTC; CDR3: CSVRKFNRHENSYNEQFF
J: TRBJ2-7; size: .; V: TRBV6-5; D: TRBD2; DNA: TGTGCCAGCAGTTACCGGCGGGGGTCCCCGAAATACGAGCAGTACTTC; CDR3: CASSYRRGSPKYEQYF
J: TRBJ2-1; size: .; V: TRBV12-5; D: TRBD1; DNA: TGTGCTAGTGGTTCACGACAGGGGGCATCCTACAATGAGCAGTTCTTC; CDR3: CASGSRQGASYNEQFF
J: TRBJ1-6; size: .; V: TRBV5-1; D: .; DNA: TGCGCCAGCAACCTAGAGGGGGACCCGAATTCACCCCTCCACTTT; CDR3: CASNLEGDPNSPLHF
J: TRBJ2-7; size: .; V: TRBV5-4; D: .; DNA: TGTGCCAGCAGCTTGGCCCAGGGTAATTACGAGCAGTACTTC; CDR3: CASSLAQGNYEQYF
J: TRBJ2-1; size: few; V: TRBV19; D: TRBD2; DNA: TGTGCCAGTAGCGACCCAGGACTAGCGCGCAATGAGCAGTTCTTC; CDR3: CASSDPGLARNEQFF
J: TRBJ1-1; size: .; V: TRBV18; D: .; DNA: TGTGCCAGCTCAAAAACCGGGACTCTAGAAGCTTTCTTT; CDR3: CASSKTGTLEAFF
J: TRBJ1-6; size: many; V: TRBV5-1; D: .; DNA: TGCGCCAGCAGCTTAGAGGCGGCGGAAAATAATTCACCCCTCCACTTT; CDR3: CASSLEAAENNSPLHF
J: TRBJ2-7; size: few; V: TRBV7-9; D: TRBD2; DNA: TGTGCCAGCAGCTTAAAACTAGCGGGTCTGAACGAGCAGTACTTC; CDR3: CASSLKLAGLNEQYF
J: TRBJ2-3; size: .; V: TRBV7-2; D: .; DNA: TGTGCCAGCAGCTTAGGGCTAGCGACAATCACAGATACGCAGTATTTT; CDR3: CASSLGLATITDTQYF
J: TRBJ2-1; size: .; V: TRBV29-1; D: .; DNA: TGCAGCCTGACGGACTTGTGGGGGGGCGTAGTAAATGAGCAGTTCTTC; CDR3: CSLTDLWGGVVNEQFF
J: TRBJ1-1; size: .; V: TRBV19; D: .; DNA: TGTGCCAGTATAGAATTAAAAAGGGGGATGAACACTGAAGCTTTCTTT; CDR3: CASIELKRGMNTEAFF
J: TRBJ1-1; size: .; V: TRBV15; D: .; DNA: TGTGCCACCAGCCGAAGCCCCTACAGTACGAACACTGAAGCTTTCTTT; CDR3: CATSRSPYSTNTEAFF
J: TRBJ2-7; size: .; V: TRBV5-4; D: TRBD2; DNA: TGTGCCAGCAGCTTGCTGCCTAGCGGGAGCCCCTACGAGCAGTACTTC; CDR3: CASSLLPSGSPYEQYF
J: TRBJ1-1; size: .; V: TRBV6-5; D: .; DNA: TGTGCCAGCAGATCCCCACAGAACACTGAAGCTTTCTTT; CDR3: CASRSPQNTEAFF
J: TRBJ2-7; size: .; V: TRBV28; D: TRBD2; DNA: TGTGCCAGCAGTTCAAGCGGGAGATCCTACGAGCAGTACTTC; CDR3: CASSSSGRSYEQYF
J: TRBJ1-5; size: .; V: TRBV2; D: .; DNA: TGTGCCAGTACGCAGGACAGTCAACAGCCCCAGCATTTT; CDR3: CASTQDSQQPQHF
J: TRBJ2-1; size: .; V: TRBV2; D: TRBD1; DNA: TGTGCCAGCGGTGGACAGGGGGCATATGAGCAGTTCTTC; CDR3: CASGGQGAYEQFF
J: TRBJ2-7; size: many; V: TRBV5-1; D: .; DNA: TGCGCCAGCAGCCCTGTATGGGTTGGAGGAGGGAAATCCTACGAGCAGTACTTC; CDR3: CASSPVWVGGGKSYEQYF
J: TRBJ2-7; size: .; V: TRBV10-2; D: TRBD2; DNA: TGCGCCAGCACCCCTAGCGGCACCTACGAGCAGTACTTC; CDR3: CASTPSGTYEQYF